The rows below give T cell receptor beta chains drawn from one sample of a study of blood T cell repertoires in COVID-19. Assay: immunoSEQ multiplex PCR; the TCRdb copy retains only in-frame clones and omits some. The repertoire includes 95,000 or so clones, about 87% of them detected once, and roughly 17% sits in the top ten. The specimen was peripheral blood. These receptor sequences come from a human donor in a cohort sampled during active COVID-19. Both conserved end residues are part of each CDR3. The D gene is left open where the match is weak. Part of the rows lack a size; the others show once, few, many or a class for expanded clones.

d_call clone_size j_call v_call cdr3_nt cdr3_aa
. . TRBJ1-1 TRBV27 TGTGCCAGCATAAACGCCCCGCGGGAGGGGAACACTGAAGCTTTCTTT CASINAPREGNTEAFF
TRBD1 . TRBJ2-5 TRBV7-9 TGTGCCAGCAGCCCTACCGGGACAGTGCAAGAGACCCAGTACTTC CASSPTGTVQETQYF
TRBD1 . TRBJ1-4 TRBV7-2 TGTGCCAGCAGCGAGGACAGGGGAGGGGAAAAACTGTTTTTT CASSEDRGGEKLFF
TRBD1 . TRBJ1-2 TRBV20-1 TGCAGTGCTAGTGGGACAGGGGTCGGCTACACCTTC CSASGTGVGYTF
TRBD1 once TRBJ1-6 TRBV7-9 TGTGCCAGCAACCCTACCGGGACAGATAATTCACCCCTCCACTTT CASNPTGTDNSPLHF
. . TRBJ2-7 TRBV4-3 TGCGCCAGCAGCCATCAGGGAGGCATCGAGCAGTACTTC CASSHQGGIEQYF
. . TRBJ2-1 TRBV15 TGTGCCACCAGCACTGAAGCGGTATACAATGAGCAGTTCTTC CATSTEAVYNEQFF
TRBD2 once TRBJ2-1 TRBV5-4 TGTGCCAGCAGCGCAGACGGGGGGGCGTATGAGCAGTTCTTC CASSADGGAYEQFF
TRBD1 few TRBJ1-1 TRBV19 TGTGCCAGTAGACAGGGACAGGGCACTGAAGCTTTCTTT CASRQGQGTEAFF
. . TRBJ2-5 TRBV3-1/TRBV3-2 TGTGCCAGCAGCCTTGGACAAGCGACCCAGTACTTC CASSLGQATQYF
. . TRBJ1-2 TRBV9 TGTGCCAGCAGCGTAGGCGGAGGCACGGGTGGCTATGGCTACACCTTC CASSVGGGTGGYGYTF
TRBD2 . TRBJ2-7 TRBV6-6 TGTGCCAGCAGTTACCGGACTAGCGGGGAGCAGTACTTC CASSYRTSGEQYF
. . TRBJ1-2 TRBV28 TGTGCCAGCAGCTATTCGACAGGCTATGGCTACACCTTC CASSYSTGYGYTF
. . TRBJ2-1 TRBV5-1 TGCGCCAGCAGCTTGGTTGGGGGGAGCTCCTACAATGAGCAGTTCTTC CASSLVGGSSYNEQFF
TRBD1 . TRBJ2-7 TRBV29-1 TGCAGCGTCCGAGCACAGGGGGCCTCGTTCGAGCAGTACTTC CSVRAQGASFEQYF
. . TRBJ1-1 TRBV9 TGTGCCAGCAGCCCGCCTAGGGGCACTGAAGCTTTCTTT CASSPPRGTEAFF
TRBD2 . TRBJ2-5 TRBV2 TGTGCCAGCAGTGGGGAGGGGCCGGCGGCCATCGGCAAAGAGACCCAGTACTTC CASSGEGPAAIGKETQYF
TRBD1 . TRBJ1-5 TRBV19 TGTGCCAGTAGTATAACCACAGGGGTTCAGCCCCAGCATTTT CASSITTGVQPQHF
TRBD1 . TRBJ2-5 TRBV11-2 TGTGCCAGCAGAAAGATCCCGGGACAGGGGACCCAAGAGACCCAGTACTTC CASRKIPGQGTQETQYF
TRBD1 . TRBJ1-1 TRBV7-8 TGTGCCAGCAGCCACGGACAGGTCTGGGGAAACACTGAAGCTTTCTTT CASSHGQVWGNTEAFF
. . TRBJ1-1 TRBV30 TGTGCCCGAGACTGGGGGGTAATGGCTTTCTTT CARDWGVMAFF
. . TRBJ2-5 TRBV2 TGTGCCAGCAGTAGCGGAGAGACCCAGTACTTC CASSSGETQYF
TRBD1 . TRBJ1-2 TRBV18 TGTGCCAGCTCACTACGACAGGGATATGGCTACACCTTC CASSLRQGYGYTF
. . TRBJ1-2 TRBV21-1 TGTGCCATCCTATCGACAGCCTCTGTCTATGGCTACACCTTC CAILSTASVYGYTF
TRBD1 . TRBJ2-7 TRBV27 TGTGCCAGCAGTTTTCCGGGACAGGGGGTCTACGAGCAGTACTTC CASSFPGQGVYEQYF
. . TRBJ1-2 TRBV4-2 TGTGCCAGCAGCCAAGAGGCAGATCCCTATGGCTACACCTTC CASSQEADPYGYTF
. . TRBJ2-1 TRBV19 TGTGCCAGTAGTCGCGACAGCTCCTACAATGAGCAGTTCTTC CASSRDSSYNEQFF
. . TRBJ2-5 TRBV18 TGTGCCAGCTCACCAGGACTCCAAGAGACCCAGTACTTC CASSPGLQETQYF
. once TRBJ2-1 TRBV19 TGTGCCAGTAGTATAGGTGTCAGCGGCAAGAATGAGCAGTTCTTC CASSIGVSGKNEQFF